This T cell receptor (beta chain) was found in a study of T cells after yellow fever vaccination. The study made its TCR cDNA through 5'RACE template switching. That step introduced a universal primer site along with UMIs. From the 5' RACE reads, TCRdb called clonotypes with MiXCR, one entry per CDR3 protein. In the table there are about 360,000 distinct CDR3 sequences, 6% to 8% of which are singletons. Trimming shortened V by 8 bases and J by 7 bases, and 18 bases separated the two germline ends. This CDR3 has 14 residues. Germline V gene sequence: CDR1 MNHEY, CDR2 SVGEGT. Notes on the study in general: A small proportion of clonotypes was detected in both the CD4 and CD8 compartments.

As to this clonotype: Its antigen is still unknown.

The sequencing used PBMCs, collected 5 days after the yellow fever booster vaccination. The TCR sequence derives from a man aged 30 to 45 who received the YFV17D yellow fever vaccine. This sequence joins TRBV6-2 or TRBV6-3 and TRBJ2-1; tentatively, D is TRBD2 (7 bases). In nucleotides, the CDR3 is TGTGCCAGCGAAACTTTGAGGGGGGGTAATGAGCAGTTCTTC. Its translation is CASETLRGGNEQFF.